Listed here are 22 T cell receptor beta chains from one sample, sequenced in a study of T cells after yellow fever vaccination. MiXCR was run by TCRdb on the 5' RACE reads, yielding one entry per CDR3 protein. The sample shows 180,000 or so distinct CDR3 sequences, approximately 9.9% of them seen only once. Sequencing was performed on CD8+ T cells sorted from PBMCs, taken 15 days after the yellow fever booster vaccination. These receptors all stem from a man younger than 35 who received the YFV17D yellow fever vaccine.

The rearrangement joins TRBV27 to TRBJ1-1, with a tentative D call TRBD1 (5 bases). The CDR3 consists of 14 residues. CDR1 MNHEY and CDR2 SMNVEV come from the germline V gene (reference sequence). Trimming stripped 3 bases from V and 5 bases from J, with 13 bases between. CDR3 DNA: TGTGCCAGCAGTTTGGGGGTGCTGGGGACTGAAGCTTTCTTT. This sequence encodes CASSLGVLGTEAFF.

This clonotype has ten or more counts. The chain recombines TRBV4-1 with TRBJ2-3, with 7 bases lining up with TRBD2. The trim removed 2 bases at V and 3 bases at J, leaving 8 bases unmatched. CDR1 is MGHRA, CDR2 YSYEKL, per germline. The CDR3 loop spans 16 amino acids. As DNA, the CDR3 is TGCGCCAGCAGCCAAACCCCCTTGGGGGGGACAGATACGCAGTATTTT. Amino acids: CASSQTPLGGTDTQYF.

This chain links TRBV10-3 with TRBJ1-4, with D perhaps TRBD1 (6 bases). CDR1 is ENHRY and CDR2 is SYGVKD in the germline V gene. The CDR3 contains 17 residues. V was trimmed by 2 bases and J by 7 bases, leaving 20 bases between them. CDR3 coding DNA: TGTGCCATCAGTGAGGCGCAGGACAGCCCCCGCCCTGAAAAACTGTTTTTT. Its protein is CAISEAQDSPRPEKLFF.

There are a few counts of this clonotype. The rearrangement joins TRBV7-9 to TRBJ2-7, with TRBD1 identical over 11 bases. Per germline, CDR1 SEHNR and CDR2 FQNEAQ (reference sequence). V shed 5 bases, J shed 3 bases, and the junction held 3 bases outside the gene matches. This CDR3 comprises 14 residues. The CDR3 here is CASSRGQGGYEQYF. CDR3 DNA: TGTGCCAGCAGCCGGGGACAGGGGGGCTACGAGCAGTACTTC.

J is TRBJ1-1 and V is TRBV7-6; TRBD1 matches 9 bases. CDR1 is SGHVS and CDR2 is FNYEAQ in the germline V gene. The CDR3 covers 15 residues. Trimming cost V 5 bases and J 3 bases; bases outside gene matches: 7. CDR3 amino acids: CASSPPGDRDTEAFF. The CDR3 bases are TGTGCCAGCAGCCCCCCGGGGGACAGGGACACTGAAGCTTTCTTT.

The CDR3 protein is CASSPQTGLRPRELFF. CDR3 bases: TGTGCCAGCAGCCCCCAGACAGGTTTAAGGCCCAGGGAGCTGTTTTTT. This chain connects TRBV11-2 to TRBJ2-2, with D possibly TRBD1 on 6 matching bases. The CDR3 is 16 amino acids. CDR1 is SGHAT and CDR2 is FQNNGV in the germline V gene. Trimming shortened V by 5 bases and J by 9 bases, and 22 bases separated the two germline ends.

The chain couples TRBV28 to TRBJ1-1, with no clear D. CDR3 length: 15 residues. V lost 2 bases, J lost 1 base, and 11 bases lay in between. The germline V gene encodes CDR1 MDHEN and CDR2 SYDVKM. The CDR3 protein is CASSLRRVPNTEAFF. The CDR3 DNA is TGTGCCAGCAGTTTAAGGAGGGTTCCGAACACTGAAGCTTTCTTT.

The gene calls are TRBV3-1 and TRBJ1-1; no reliable D call. CDR3 length equals 13 residues. Germline assignment: CDR1 LGHDT and CDR2 YNNKEL (reference sequence). V gave up 3 bases and J gave up 4 bases, with 9 bases separating them. The CDR3 here is CASSQAHFTEAFF. The CDR3 coding sequence is TGTGCCAGCAGCCAGGCCCACTTCACTGAAGCTTTCTTT.

This clonotype was seen ten or more times. The V gene is TRBV24-1, the J gene TRBJ2-3; D assignment may be TRBD1 or TRBD2 (5 bases each). Trimming removed 12 bases from V and 8 bases from J, with 20 bases in between. Germline V lookup: CDR1 KGHDR, CDR2 SFDVKD. The CDR3 sequence is 13 residues long. CDR3 amino acids: CASGEGPVGTQYF. The CDR3 bases are TGTGCCTCCGGAGAGGGACCGGTCGGTACGCAGTATTTT.

This clonotype was observed a handful of times. The J gene is TRBJ1-2, the V gene TRBV3-1; tentatively, D is TRBD1 (6 bases). The V end lost 4 bases, the J end lost 8 bases, and 23 bases lay between the germline ends. Germline V gene data show CDR1 as LGHDT and CDR2 as YNNKEL (reference sequence). CDR3 length equals 16 residues. CDR3 nucleotides: TGTGCCAGCAGCCGGCAGACAGGTCCCCCCCTCGAGGGCTACACCTTC. Translation: CASSRQTGPPLEGYTF.

This clonotype was seen many times. The chain is built from TRBV7-8 and TRBJ2-2; TRBD1 or TRBD2 may be the D gene (5 bases each). CDR1 is SGHVS, CDR2 FQNEAQ, per germline. The CDR3 has 17 residues. The ends were cut back, 5 bases at V and 0 bases at J, with 16 bases in the middle. CDR3 loop: CASSPPWGITNTGELFF. The CDR3 DNA reads TGTGCCAGCAGCCCACCTTGGGGGATCACGAACACCGGGGAGCTGTTTTTT.

This clonotype was seen only a few times. V and J are TRBV25-1 and TRBJ1-2; no reliable D call. The CDR3 sequence is 13 residues long. Trimming removed 3 bases from V and 3 bases from J, with 8 bases in between. Germline loops: CDR1 MGHDK, CDR2 SYGVNS. The chain's CDR3 is CASSDTDDYGYTF. The CDR3 bases are TGTGCCAGCAGTGATACGGATGACTATGGCTACACCTTC.

This clonotype occurred a few times. J is TRBJ2-1 and V is TRBV20-1, with D uncertain. The germline V gene encodes CDR1 DFQATT and CDR2 SNEGSKA (reference sequence). The V and J ends lost 6 bases and 0 bases respectively, with 12 bases between them. CDR3 length: 14 residues. The CDR3 DNA reads TGCAGTGCAAAATCCCTCCGCTCCTACAATGAGCAGTTCTTC. As protein: CSAKSLRSYNEQFF.

CDR3 protein: CASSLGQGRYGYTF. CDR3 nucleotides: TGCGCCAGCAGCCTCGGACAGGGACGCTATGGCTACACCTTC. V and J are TRBV5-1 and TRBJ1-2; 8 nucleotides agree with TRBD1. The CDR3 length is 14 residues. The germline gives CDR1 SGHRS, CDR2 YFSETQ. Trimming took 4 bases from V and 4 from J; bases not matched to a gene: 6. The complete variable domain, with remaining parts taken from reference TRBV5-1 and TRBJ1-2, reads KAGVTQTPRYLIKTRGQQVTLSCSPISGHRSVSWYQQTPGQGLQFLFEYFSETQRNKGNFPGRFSGRQFSNSRSEMNVSTLELGDSALYLCASSLGQGRYGYTFGSGTRLTVV.

The chain has TRBV7-9 and TRBJ2-7; D is unresolved. The CDR3 spans 13 residues. CDR1 SEHNR and CDR2 FQNEAQ come from the germline V gene (reference sequence). Trimming shortened V by 5 bases and J by 1 base, and 9 bases separated the two germline ends. In nucleotides, the CDR3 is TGTGCCAGCAGCCCTCCTGAGTCCTACGAGCAGTACGTC. Protein product: CASSPPESYEQYV.

This clonotype showed up just a few times. V usage is TRBV29-1 and J usage is TRBJ1-2, with D unclear. V was trimmed by 4 bases and J by 2 bases, leaving 8 bases between them. This CDR3 contains 12 residues. Germline V gene sequence: CDR1 SQVTM, CDR2 ANQGSEA. The CDR3 reads CSVVATNYGYTF. Written as DNA, the CDR3 is TGCAGCGTTGTTGCCACGAACTATGGCTACACCTTC.

The chain links TRBV19 to TRBJ2-2; 12 bases are shared with TRBD1. The V and J ends lost 4 bases and 4 bases, in that order; junction bases with no gene match: 4. Germline loops: CDR1 LNHDA, CDR2 SQIVND (reference sequence). CDR3 length: 16 amino acids. The CDR3 is CASSTGTGGFTGELFF. CDR3 in DNA: TGTGCCAGTAGTACAGGGACAGGGGGCTTCACCGGGGAGCTGTTTTTT.

The chain carries TRBV6-5 and TRBJ1-2; D is unresolved. CDR1 and CDR2 (germline): MNHEY, SVGAGI. Deletions cut 6 bases from V and 2 bases from J, with 19 bases between. The CDR3 is 16 amino acids. Here the CDR3 reads CASRPTILGRNYGYTF. The CDR3 DNA follows: TGTGCCAGCAGACCCACAATTTTAGGGCGGAACTATGGCTACACCTTC.

This clonotype was counted ten times or more. The V and J genes are TRBV12-3 or TRBV12-4 and TRBJ1-1; no reliable D call. This CDR3 comprises 13 residues. V was pared by 3 bases and J by 0 bases, with 5 bases between. DNA of the CDR3: TGTGCCAGCAGTTTCGGGTTGAACACTGAAGCTTTCTTT. Translated: CASSFGLNTEAFF.

J is TRBJ1-4 and V is TRBV30; 9 nucleotides align to TRBD1. The V and J ends lost 2 bases and 6 bases, in that order; junction bases with no gene match: 4. Germline loops: CDR1 GTSNPN, CDR2 SVGIG (reference sequence). The CDR3 has 14 amino acids. The DNA for the CDR3 is TGTGCCTGGAGTCCGAGGACAGGGGATGAAAAACTGTTTTTT. Protein product: CAWSPRTGDEKLFF.

The V gene is TRBV27, the J gene TRBJ2-6; TRBD1 or TRBD2 may be the D gene (5 bases each). V lost 3 bases to trimming and J lost 2 bases, with 14 bases between them. CDR3 length equals 17 residues. CDR1 and CDR2 from the germline V gene are MNHEY and SMNVEV (reference sequence). CDR3 region: CASSLGPVLAGANVLTF. Here the CDR3 DNA reads TGTGCCAGCAGTTTGGGACCGGTATTGGCTGGGGCCAACGTCCTGACTTTC.

The chain is built from TRBV15 and TRBJ1-5; a possible D gene is TRBD1 (5 bases). There are 14 residues in the CDR3. Per the germline V gene, CDR1 is LNHNV and CDR2 is YYDKDF (reference sequence). V was pared by 4 bases and J by 5 bases, with 12 bases between. The CDR3 spells CATSITGPHQPQHF. CDR3 DNA sequence: TGTGCCACCAGCATTACAGGTCCGCATCAGCCCCAGCATTTT.